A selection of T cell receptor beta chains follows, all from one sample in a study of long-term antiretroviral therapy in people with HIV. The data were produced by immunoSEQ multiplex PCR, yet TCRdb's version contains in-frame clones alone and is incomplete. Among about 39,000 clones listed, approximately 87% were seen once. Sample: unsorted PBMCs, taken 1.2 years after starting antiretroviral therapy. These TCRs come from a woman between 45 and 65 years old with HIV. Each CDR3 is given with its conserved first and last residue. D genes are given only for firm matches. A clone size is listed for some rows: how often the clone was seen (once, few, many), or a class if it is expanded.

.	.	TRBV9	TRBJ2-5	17	TGTGCCAGCAGCGTAGCGGACGGCATACAGCCTCAGGAGACCCAGTACTTC	CASSVADGIQPQETQYF
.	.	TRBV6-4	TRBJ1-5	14	TGTGCCAGCAGTGTGTCAGGGGGCAATCAGCCCCAGCATTTT	CASSVSGGNQPQHF
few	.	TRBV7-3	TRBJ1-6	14	TGTGCCAGCAGCTCAAACAAGATTGGTTCACCCCTCCACTTT	CASSSNKIGSPLHF
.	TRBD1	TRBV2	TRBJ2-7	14	TGTGCCAGCAGTGGGGGACAGGGGAATTACGAGCAGTACTTC	CASSGGQGNYEQYF
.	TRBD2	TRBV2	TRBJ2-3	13	TGTGCCACTACTAGCGGGGGGGCATATACGCAGTATTTT	CATTSGGAYTQYF
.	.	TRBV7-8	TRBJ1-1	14	TGTGCCAGCAGCGACCCTCGCGGGAACACTGAAGCTTTCTTT	CASSDPRGNTEAFF
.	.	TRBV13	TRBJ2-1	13	TGTGCCAGCACGAGGGGTGGGTTAAATGAGCAGTTCTTC	CASTRGGLNEQFF
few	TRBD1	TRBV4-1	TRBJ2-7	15	TGCGCCAGCAGCCAAGAAGGGACAGGATACTACGAGCAGTACTTC	CASSQEGTGYYEQYF
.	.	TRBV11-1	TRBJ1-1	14	TGTGCCAGCGACGGATATGACTTGAACACTGAAGCTTTCTTT	CASDGYDLNTEAFF
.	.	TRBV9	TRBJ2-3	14	TGTGCCAGCAGCGTATCAGGGTCTACAGATACGCAGTATTTT	CASSVSGSTDTQYF
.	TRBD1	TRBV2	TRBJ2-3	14	TGTGCCAGCAGGGACGACAGGGGCGTAACGGCGCAGTATTTT	CASRDDRGVTAQYF
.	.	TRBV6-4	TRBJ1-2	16	TGTGCCAGCAGTGACTCGCATCGGGTGGGGATCTATGGCTACACCTTC	CASSDSHRVGIYGYTF
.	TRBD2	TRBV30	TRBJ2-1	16	TGTGCCTGGAAAGCTAGCGGGGGGAGGACCTACAATGAGCAGTTCTTC	CAWKASGGRTYNEQFF
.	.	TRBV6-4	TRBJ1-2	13	TGTGCCAGCAGTGACTGGCCAGGGGAGGGCTACACCTTC	CASSDWPGEGYTF
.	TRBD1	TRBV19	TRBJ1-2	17	TGTGCCAGTAGTCCGGGGTCCAGGACAGGGGCGAGGTATGGCTACACCTTC	CASSPGSRTGARYGYTF
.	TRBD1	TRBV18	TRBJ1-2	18	TGTGCCAGCTCACCAAGGGTCGGACAGGGCCTCCTGAACTATGGCTACACCTTC	CASSPRVGQGLLNYGYTF
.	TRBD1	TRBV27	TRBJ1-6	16	TGTGCCAGCAGTCCACCGACAGGGGCTCGTAATTCACCCCTCCACTTT	CASSPPTGARNSPLHF
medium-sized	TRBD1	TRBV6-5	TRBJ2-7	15	TGTGCCAGCAGCCTCCGGGACAGGGGGCTTCACGAGCAGTACTTC	CASSLRDRGLHEQYF
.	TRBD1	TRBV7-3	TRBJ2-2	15	TGTGCCAGCAGCAGAGGACAGGGCCCCACCGGGGAGCTGTTTTTT	CASSRGQGPTGELFF
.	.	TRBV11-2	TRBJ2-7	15	TGTGCCAGCAGCTTATTTGGCAGGCCAATCTACGAGCAGTACTTC	CASSLFGRPIYEQYF
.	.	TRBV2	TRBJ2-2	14	TGTGCCAGCAGTGAAGGTACAGGGACCGGGGAGCTGTTTTTT	CASSEGTGTGELFF
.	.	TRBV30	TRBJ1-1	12	TGTGCCTGGAGCGGCAGGGGCACTGAAGCTTTCTTT	CAWSGRGTEAFF
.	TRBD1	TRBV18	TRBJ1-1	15	TGTGCCAGCTCACCAAGGGGACAGGGGAACACTGAAGCTTTCTTT	CASSPRGQGNTEAFF
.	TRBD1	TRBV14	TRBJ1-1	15	TGTGCCAGCAGCCCGCGGACAGGGGGGGGCACTGAAGCTTTCTTT	CASSPRTGGGTEAFF
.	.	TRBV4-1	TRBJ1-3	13	TGCGCCAGCAGCCCTTGGACTGGAAACACCATATATTTT	CASSPWTGNTIYF
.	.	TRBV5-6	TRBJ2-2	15	TGTGCCAGCAGCTTTCTCGGGACCATCACCGGGGAGCTGTTTTTT	CASSFLGTITGELFF
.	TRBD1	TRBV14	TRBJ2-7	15	TGTGCCAGCAGCCAAGTAATTACAGGGGGACACGAGCAGTACTTC	CASSQVITGGHEQYF
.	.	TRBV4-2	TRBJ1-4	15	TGTGCCAGCAGCTCGACGGGGGCTTTAGGTGAAAAACTGTTTTTT	CASSSTGALGEKLFF
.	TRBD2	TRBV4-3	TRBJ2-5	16	TGCGCCAGCAGCCAAGAACTAGCGGACTACCAAGAGACCCAGTACTTC	CASSQELADYQETQYF
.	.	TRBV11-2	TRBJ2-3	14	TGTGCCAGCAGCTTAGTTCTAGCGACAGATACGCAGTATTTT	CASSLVLATDTQYF
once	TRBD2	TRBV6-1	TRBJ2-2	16	TGTGCCAGCAGTGCCCATAGCGGGGGGAACACCGGGGAGCTGTTTTTT	CASSAHSGGNTGELFF
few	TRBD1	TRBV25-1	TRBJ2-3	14	TGTGCCAGCAGAGGACAGGCCAGCACAGATACGCAGTATTTT	CASRGQASTDTQYF
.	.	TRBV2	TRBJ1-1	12	TGTGCCAGCAGGGGGGAGGGCACTGAAGCTTTCTTT	CASRGEGTEAFF
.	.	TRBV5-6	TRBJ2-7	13	TGTGCCAGCAGCAGGGGAAGGGGGGGGGAGCAGTACTTC	CASSRGRGGEQYF
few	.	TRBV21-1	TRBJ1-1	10	TGTGGGGCTACGAACACTGAAGCTTTCTTT	CGATNTEAFF
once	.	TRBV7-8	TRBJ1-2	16	TGTGCCAGCAGCTTAGACAGGGCTTTAGCTAACTATGGCTACACCTTC	CASSLDRALANYGYTF
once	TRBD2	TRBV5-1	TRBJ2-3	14	TGCGCCAGCAGCTGGGGACTAGCCACAGATACGCAGTATTTT	CASSWGLATDTQYF
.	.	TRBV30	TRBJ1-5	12	TGTGCCTGGAGTTTCCGGGACCAGCCCCAGCATTTT	CAWSFRDQPQHF
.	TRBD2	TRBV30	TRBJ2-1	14	TGTGCCTGGAGCCTGTGGGGAGGGTACAATGAGCAGTTCTTC	CAWSLWGGYNEQFF
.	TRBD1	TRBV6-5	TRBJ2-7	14	TGTGCCAGCAGTTACCAGGGGGCGTCCTACGAGCAGTACTTC	CASSYQGASYEQYF
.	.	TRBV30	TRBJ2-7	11	TGTGCCTGGAGTGTCCAACTCGAGCAGTACTTC	CAWSVQLEQYF
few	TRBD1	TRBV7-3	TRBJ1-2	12	TGTGCCAGCAGCCGGACAGGGGCAGGCTACACCTTC	CASSRTGAGYTF
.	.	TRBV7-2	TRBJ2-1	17	TGTGCCAGCAGCCGACAGTCCGGGGGACCCCCCTACAATGAGCAGTTCTTC	CASSRQSGGPPYNEQFF
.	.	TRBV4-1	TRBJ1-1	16	TGCGCCAGCAGCCAATACGATCGTAAATCGAACACTGAAGCTTTCTTT	CASSQYDRKSNTEAFF
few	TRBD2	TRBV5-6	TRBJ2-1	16	TGTGCCAGCAGCTTGGCCAGCGGGGGGACCTACAATGAGCAGTTCTTC	CASSLASGGTYNEQFF
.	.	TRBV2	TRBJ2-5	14	TGTGCCAGCAAAGGCCCCGGATTACAAGAGACCCAGTACTTC	CASKGPGLQETQYF
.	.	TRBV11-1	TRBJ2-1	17	TGTGCCAGCAGCTTAGGGGACGCGGGGGCCGCCTACAATGAGCAGTTCTTC	CASSLGDAGAAYNEQFF
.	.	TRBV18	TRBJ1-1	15	TGTGCCAGCTCACCCACAGACAGTTTCTACACTGAAGCTTTCTTT	CASSPTDSFYTEAFF
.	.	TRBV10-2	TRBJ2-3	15	TGCGCCAGCAGTGACCAGTGGAGGTCCACAGATACGCAGTATTTT	CASSDQWRSTDTQYF
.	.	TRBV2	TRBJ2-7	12	TGTGCCAGCAGTGAGTTGGGCTACGAGCAGTACTTC	CASSELGYEQYF
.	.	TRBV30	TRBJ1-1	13	TGTGCCTGGAGTTGGGACGGGAACACTGAAGCTTTCTTT	CAWSWDGNTEAFF
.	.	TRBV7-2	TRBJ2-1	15	TGTGCCAGCAGATCGACAGGACGCTCCTACAATGAGCAGTTCTTC	CASRSTGRSYNEQFF
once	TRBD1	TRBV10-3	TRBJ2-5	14	TGTGCCATCAGTACAGGGGGCGCAGCAGAGACCCAGTACTTC	CAISTGGAAETQYF
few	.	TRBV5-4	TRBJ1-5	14	TGTGCCAGCAGCATCGGGACGGAGAATCAGCCCCAGCATTTT	CASSIGTENQPQHF
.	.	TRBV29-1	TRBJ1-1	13	TGCAGCGTTGAAAGGGAGTCGAACACTGAAGCTTTCTTT	CSVERESNTEAFF
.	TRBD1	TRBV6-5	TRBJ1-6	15	TGTGCCAGCAGTCCGACAGGGGTTATTGGTTCACCCCTCCACTTT	CASSPTGVIGSPLHF
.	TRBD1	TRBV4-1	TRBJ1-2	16	TGCGCCAGCAGCCAAACTCCGACAGGGCCCGGCTATGGCTACACCTTC	CASSQTPTGPGYGYTF
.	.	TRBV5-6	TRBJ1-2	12	TGTGCCAGCTCATTGGCAATCGGAGTTGGGACCTTC	CASSLAIGVGTF
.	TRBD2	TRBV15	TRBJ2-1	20	TGTGCCACCAGCTTGGGAGGGGGGACTAGCGGGGGTCTTCCTTACAATGAGCAGTTCTTC	CATSLGGGTSGGLPYNEQFF
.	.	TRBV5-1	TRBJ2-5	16	TGCGCCAGCAGCTCCCGGACGGCCTCAACCCAAGAGACCCAGTACTTC	CASSSRTASTQETQYF